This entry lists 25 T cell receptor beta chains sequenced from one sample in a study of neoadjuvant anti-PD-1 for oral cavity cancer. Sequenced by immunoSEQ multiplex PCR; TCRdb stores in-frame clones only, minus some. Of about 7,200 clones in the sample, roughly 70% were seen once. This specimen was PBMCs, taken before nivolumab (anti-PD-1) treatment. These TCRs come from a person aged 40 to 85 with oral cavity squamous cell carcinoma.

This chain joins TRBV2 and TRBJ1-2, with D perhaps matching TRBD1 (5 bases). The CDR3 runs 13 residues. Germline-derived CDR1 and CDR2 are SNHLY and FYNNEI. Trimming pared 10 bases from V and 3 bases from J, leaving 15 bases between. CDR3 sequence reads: CATSPPGYYGYTF. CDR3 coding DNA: TGTGCCACATCCCCCCCAGGGTACTATGGCTACACCTTC.

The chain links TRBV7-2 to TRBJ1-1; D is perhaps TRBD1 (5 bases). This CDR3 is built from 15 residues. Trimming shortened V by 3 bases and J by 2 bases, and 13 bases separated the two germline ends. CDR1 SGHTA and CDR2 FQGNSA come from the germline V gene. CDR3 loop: CASSFRGPYNTEAFF. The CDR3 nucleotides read TGTGCCAGCAGCTTTAGGGGTCCCTATAACACTGAAGCTTTCTTT.

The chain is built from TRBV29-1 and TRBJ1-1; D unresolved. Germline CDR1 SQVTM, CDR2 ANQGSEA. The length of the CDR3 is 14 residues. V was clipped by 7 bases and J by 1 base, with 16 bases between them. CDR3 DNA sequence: TGCAGCGCCCAGACAAGACTGGCGAACACTGAAGCTTTCTTT. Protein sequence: CSAQTRLANTEAFF.

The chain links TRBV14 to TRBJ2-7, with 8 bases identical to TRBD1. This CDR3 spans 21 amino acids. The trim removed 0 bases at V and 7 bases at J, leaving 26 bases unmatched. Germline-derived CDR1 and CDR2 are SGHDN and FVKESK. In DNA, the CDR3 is TGTGCCAGCAGCCAAGATCTATACCTACCTCACGGAGAGACAGGGGAATGGGAGCAGTACTTC. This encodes CASSQDLYLPHGETGEWEQYF.

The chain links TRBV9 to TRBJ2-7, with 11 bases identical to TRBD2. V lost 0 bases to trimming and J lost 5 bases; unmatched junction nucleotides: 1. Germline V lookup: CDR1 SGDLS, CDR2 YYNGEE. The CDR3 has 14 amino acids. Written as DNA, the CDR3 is TGTGCCAGCAGCGTAGGTAGCGGGGGGGACGAGCAGTACTTC. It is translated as CASSVGSGGDEQYF.

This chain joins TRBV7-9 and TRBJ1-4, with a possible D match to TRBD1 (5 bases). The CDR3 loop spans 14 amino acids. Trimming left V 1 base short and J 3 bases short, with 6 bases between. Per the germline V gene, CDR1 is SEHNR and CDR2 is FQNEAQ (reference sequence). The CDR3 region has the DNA TGTGCCAGCAGCTTAGAACAGGCTAATGAAAAACTGTTTTTT. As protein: CASSLEQANEKLFF.

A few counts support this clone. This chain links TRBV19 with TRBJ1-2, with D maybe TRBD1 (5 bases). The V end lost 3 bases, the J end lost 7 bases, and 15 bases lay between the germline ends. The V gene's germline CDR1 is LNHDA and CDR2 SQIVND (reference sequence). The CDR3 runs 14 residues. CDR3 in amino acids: CASSIGAVGTGYTF. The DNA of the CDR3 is TGTGCCAGTAGTATCGGGGCAGTGGGGACTGGCTACACCTTC.

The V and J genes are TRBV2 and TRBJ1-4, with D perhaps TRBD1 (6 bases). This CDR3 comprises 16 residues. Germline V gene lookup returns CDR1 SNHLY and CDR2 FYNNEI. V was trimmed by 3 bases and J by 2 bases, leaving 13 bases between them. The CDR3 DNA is TGTGCCAGCAGTGATACAGGGAGGTCGACTAATGAAAAACTGTTTTTT. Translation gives CASSDTGRSTNEKLFF.

The CDR3 loop reads CASSQTGNTEAFF. Here the CDR3 DNA reads TGTGCCAGCAGCCAGACAGGGAACACTGAAGCTTTCTTT. The chain employs TRBV6-1 and TRBJ1-1; the D gene is possibly TRBD1 (6 bases). Germline V gene sequence: CDR1 MNHNS, CDR2 SASEGT. The CDR3 has 13 residues. V was clipped by 6 bases and J by 1 base, with 9 bases between them.

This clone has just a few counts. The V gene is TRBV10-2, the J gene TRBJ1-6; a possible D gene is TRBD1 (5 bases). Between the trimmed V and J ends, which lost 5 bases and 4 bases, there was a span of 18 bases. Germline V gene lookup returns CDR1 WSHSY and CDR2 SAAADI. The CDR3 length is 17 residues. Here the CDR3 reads CASSPYTHQGYNSPLHF. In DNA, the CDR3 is TGCGCCAGCAGTCCCTACACCCATCAGGGATATAATTCACCCCTCCACTTT.

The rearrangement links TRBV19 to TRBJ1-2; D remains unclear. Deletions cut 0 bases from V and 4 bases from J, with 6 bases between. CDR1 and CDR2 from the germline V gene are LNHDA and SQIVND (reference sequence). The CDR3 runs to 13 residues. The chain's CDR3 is CASSIDQIYGYTF. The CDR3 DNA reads TGTGCCAGTAGTATAGACCAAATCTATGGCTACACCTTC.

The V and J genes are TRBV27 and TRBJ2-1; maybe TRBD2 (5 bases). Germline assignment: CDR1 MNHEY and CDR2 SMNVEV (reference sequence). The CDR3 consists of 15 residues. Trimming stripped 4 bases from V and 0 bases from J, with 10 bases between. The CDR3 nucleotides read TGTGCCAGCAGTTCGGACTGGAGCTCCTACAATGAGCAGTTCTTC. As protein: CASSSDWSSYNEQFF.

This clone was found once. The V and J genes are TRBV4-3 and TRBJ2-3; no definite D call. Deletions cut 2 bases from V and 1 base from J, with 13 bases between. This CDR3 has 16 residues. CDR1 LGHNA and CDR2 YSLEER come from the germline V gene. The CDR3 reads CASSQTFLSRTDTQYF. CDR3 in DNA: TGCGCCAGCAGCCAAACCTTTTTATCCCGCACAGATACGCAGTATTTT.

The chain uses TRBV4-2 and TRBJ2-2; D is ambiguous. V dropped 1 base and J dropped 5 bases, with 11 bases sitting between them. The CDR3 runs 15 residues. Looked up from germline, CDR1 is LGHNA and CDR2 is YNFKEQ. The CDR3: CASSQADMGTGELFF. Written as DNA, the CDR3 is TGTGCCAGCAGCCAAGCCGATATGGGGACCGGGGAGCTGTTTTTT.

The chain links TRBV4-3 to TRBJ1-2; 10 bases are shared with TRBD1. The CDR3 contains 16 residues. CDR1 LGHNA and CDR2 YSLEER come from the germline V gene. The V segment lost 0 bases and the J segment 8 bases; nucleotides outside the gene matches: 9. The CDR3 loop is CASSQEVVGQGIGYTF. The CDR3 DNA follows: TGCGCCAGCAGCCAAGAGGTTGTGGGACAGGGGATCGGCTACACCTTC.

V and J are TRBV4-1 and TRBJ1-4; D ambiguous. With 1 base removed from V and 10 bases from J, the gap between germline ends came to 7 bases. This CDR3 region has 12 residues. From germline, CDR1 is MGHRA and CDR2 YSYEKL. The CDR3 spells CASSQVAGKLFF. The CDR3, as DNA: TGCGCCAGCAGCCAAGTTGCGGGAAAACTGTTTTTT.

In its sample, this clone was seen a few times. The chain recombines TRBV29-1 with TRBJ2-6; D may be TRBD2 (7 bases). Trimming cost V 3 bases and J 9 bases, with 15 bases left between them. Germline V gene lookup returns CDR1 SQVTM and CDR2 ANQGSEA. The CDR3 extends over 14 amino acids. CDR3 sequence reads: CSVEGGTKDNVLTF. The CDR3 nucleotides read TGCAGCGTTGAGGGAGGGACAAAAGACAACGTCCTGACTTTC.

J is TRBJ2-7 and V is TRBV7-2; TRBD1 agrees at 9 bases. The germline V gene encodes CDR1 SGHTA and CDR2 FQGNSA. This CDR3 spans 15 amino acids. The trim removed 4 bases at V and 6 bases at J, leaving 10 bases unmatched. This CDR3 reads CASSWSPGQGSEQYF. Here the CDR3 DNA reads TGTGCCAGCAGCTGGAGCCCGGGACAGGGATCCGAGCAGTACTTC. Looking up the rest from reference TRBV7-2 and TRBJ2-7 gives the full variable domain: GAGVSQSPSNKVTEKGKDVELRCDPISGHTALYWYRQSLGQGLEFLIYFQGNSAPDKSGLPSDRFSAERTGGSVSTLTIQRTQQEDSAVYLCASSWSPGQGSEQYFGPGTRLTVT.

CDR3 protein: CASSPGQGSDWTFF. The CDR3 DNA is TGTGCCAGCAGCCCAGGACAGGGGTCGGATTGGACTTTCTTT. This sequence joins TRBV7-7 and TRBJ1-1; TRBD1 matches at 9 bases. Per germline, CDR1 SSHAT and CDR2 FNYEAQ (reference sequence). The CDR3 runs to 14 residues. With V trimmed by 5 bases and J by 12 bases, 13 bases remained unmatched.

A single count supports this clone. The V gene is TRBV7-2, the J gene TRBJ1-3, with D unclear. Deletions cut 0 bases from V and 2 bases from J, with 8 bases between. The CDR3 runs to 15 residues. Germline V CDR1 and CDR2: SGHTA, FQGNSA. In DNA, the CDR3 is TGTGCCAGCAGCTTAGCAGGTGGTACTGGAAACACCATATATTTT. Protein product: CASSLAGGTGNTIYF.

CDR3 DNA: TGTGCCACCAGCAGAGCGAGTGGCCCCGAGGTTTTCTTT. Its protein is CATSRASGPEVFF. The V call is TRBV15, the J call TRBJ1-1; the D is unclear. The ends were cut back, 1 base at V and 13 bases at J, with 16 bases in the middle. Germline V gene lookup returns CDR1 LNHNV and CDR2 YYDKDF (reference sequence). This CDR3 has 13 residues.

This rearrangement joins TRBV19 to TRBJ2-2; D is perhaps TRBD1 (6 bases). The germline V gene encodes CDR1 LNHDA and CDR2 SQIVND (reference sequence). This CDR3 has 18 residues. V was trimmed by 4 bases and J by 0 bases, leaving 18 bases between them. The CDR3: CASSTLWTAHANTGELFF. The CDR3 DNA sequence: TGTGCCAGTAGTACCCTATGGACAGCTCACGCGAACACCGGGGAGCTGTTTTTT.

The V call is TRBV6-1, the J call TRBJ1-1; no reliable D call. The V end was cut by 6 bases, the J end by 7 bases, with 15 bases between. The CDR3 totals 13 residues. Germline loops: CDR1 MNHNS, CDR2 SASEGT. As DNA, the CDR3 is TGTGCCAGCAGCCCTGTAGTACAGAGTGAAGCTTTCTTT. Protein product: CASSPVVQSEAFF.

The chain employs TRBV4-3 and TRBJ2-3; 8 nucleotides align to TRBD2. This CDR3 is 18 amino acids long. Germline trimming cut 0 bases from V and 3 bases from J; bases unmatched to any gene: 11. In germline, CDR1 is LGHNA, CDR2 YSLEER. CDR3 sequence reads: CASSQEWSGGRKTDTQYF. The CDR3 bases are TGCGCCAGCAGCCAAGAATGGTCGGGGGGGCGTAAGACAGATACGCAGTATTTT.

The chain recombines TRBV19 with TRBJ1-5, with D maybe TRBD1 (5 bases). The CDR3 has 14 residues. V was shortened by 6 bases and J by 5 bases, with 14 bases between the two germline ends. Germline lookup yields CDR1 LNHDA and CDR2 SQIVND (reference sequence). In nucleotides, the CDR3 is TGTGCCAGTAGCCCCCGTGGGGCCGATCAGCCCCAGCATTTT. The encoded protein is CASSPRGADQPQHF.